Listed below are T cell receptor beta chains from one sample, sequenced in a study of OX40 agonist ivuxolimab in advanced cancers. The method was immunoSEQ multiplex PCR; TCRdb's version includes in-frame clones alone and lacks a portion of them. The data contain around 65,000 clones, approximately 85% of them singletons. Sequenced here: CD4+ or CD8+ T cells sorted from blood, sampled in a trial of the OX40 agonist ivuxolimab. The receptors here all came from an adult with an advanced solid tumor such as melanoma, head and neck, liver or kidney cancer. CDR3s include the opening cysteine and the closing phenylalanine or tryptophan. D genes are given only for firm matches. Clone size is not always given. Where it is, it says once, few, many or a class for expanded clones.

D | J | V | size | CDR3 | DNA
TRBD2 | TRBJ2-2 | TRBV5-1 | NA | CTSSPVSGGDTGELFF | TGCACCAGCAGCCCGGTGAGCGGGGGAGACACCGGGGAGCTGTTTTTT
TRBD2 | TRBJ2-3 | TRBV27 | few | CASSLLLAGTDTQYF | TGTGCCAGCAGTTTATTACTAGCGGGCACAGATACGCAGTATTTT
NA | TRBJ1-5 | TRBV30 | NA | CAWSGSNQPQHF | TGTGCCTGGAGTGGAAGCAATCAGCCCCAGCATTTT
NA | TRBJ1-5 | TRBV27 | few | CASKGSGSNQPQHF | TGTGCCAGCAAAGGTTCAGGAAGCAATCAGCCCCAGCATTTT
NA | TRBJ2-1 | TRBV4-3 | NA | CASSQGSALLDEQFF | TGCGCCAGCAGCCAAGGTAGCGCCCTCTTGGATGAGCAGTTCTTC
NA | TRBJ2-1 | TRBV18 | NA | CASSPPVRETHEQFF | TGTGCCAGCTCACCACCGGTAAGGGAGACGCATGAGCAGTTCTTC
TRBD1 | TRBJ1-2 | TRBV10-3 | NA | CAISADRGTYGYTF | TGTGCCATCAGCGCGGACAGGGGGACCTATGGCTACACCTTC
TRBD1 | TRBJ1-1 | TRBV28 | NA | CATRTGANTEAFF | TGTGCCACCCGAACAGGGGCGAACACTGAAGCTTTCTTT
NA | TRBJ2-7 | TRBV25-1 | NA | CASSGALYKQYF | TGTGCCAGCAGCGGGGCGTTATACAAGCAGTACTTC
NA | TRBJ2-1 | TRBV6-5 | NA | CASSYDTRARFF | TGTGCCAGCAGTTACGACACCAGAGCCAGGTTCTTC
TRBD2 | TRBJ2-5 | TRBV28 | NA | CATLGGKETQYF | TGTGCCACCCTCGGGGGGAAAGAGACCCAGTACTTC
NA | TRBJ1-1 | TRBV19 | NA | CASRGQGLVNTEAFF | TGTGCCAGTAGGGGCCAGGGGTTGGTGAACACTGAAGCTTTCTTT
TRBD2 | TRBJ2-3 | TRBV5-1 | once | CASSEGLAGAPDTQYF | TGCGCCAGCAGCGAGGGACTAGCGGGAGCCCCAGATACGCAGTATTTT
NA | TRBJ1-2 | TRBV10-3 | once | CAISGTQGSNYGYTF | TGTGCCATCAGTGGGACTCAGGGGTCTAACTATGGCTACACCTTC
TRBD1 | TRBJ1-2 | TRBV11-2 | NA | CASSLQVVRTGEGYTF | TGTGCCAGCAGCTTACAAGTAGTGCGGACAGGGGAGGGCTACACCTTC
TRBD1 | TRBJ1-5 | TRBV15 | NA | CATSSLGTGEQPQHF | TGTGCCACCAGCAGCCTAGGGACAGGGGAACAGCCCCAGCATTTT
TRBD1 | TRBJ2-7 | TRBV28 | NA | CASSSGQAARGEQYF | TGTGCCAGCAGTTCCGGACAGGCAGCCAGGGGCGAGCAGTACTTC
TRBD2 | TRBJ2-2 | TRBV7-8 | NA | CASSPTGTRFRNTGELFF | TGTGCCAGCAGCCCCACCGGGACTAGGTTCAGGAACACCGGGGAGCTGTTTTTT
NA | TRBJ1-5 | TRBV6-6 | once | CASSYSTEDQPQHF | TGTGCCAGCAGTTACTCTACAGAGGATCAGCCCCAGCATTTT
NA | TRBJ2-1 | TRBV9 | NA | CASSPGGVSSYNEQFF | TGTGCCAGCAGCCCAGGAGGGGTGAGCTCCTACAATGAGCAGTTCTTC
TRBD2 | TRBJ2-7 | TRBV28 | NA | CASSLSGGEQYF | TGTGCCAGCAGTTTAAGCGGGGGAGAGCAGTACTTC
NA | TRBJ1-5 | TRBV6-6 | NA | CASNWGDSNQPQHF | TGTGCCAGCAACTGGGGGGATAGCAATCAGCCCCAGCATTTT
NA | TRBJ1-6 | TRBV5-5 | NA | CASSIGPTSSPLHF | TGTGCCAGCAGCATCGGCCCCACTTCCTCACCCCTCCACTTT
TRBD1 | TRBJ2-7 | TRBV15 | NA | CATSSRDRERGGLSYEQYF | TGTGCCACCAGCAGCCGGGACAGGGAGCGTGGGGGTCTTTCGTACGAGCAGTACTTC
NA | TRBJ1-4 | TRBV25-1 | NA | CASSSWVFEKLFF | TGTGCCAGCAGTAGTTGGGTTTTTGAAAAACTGTTTTTT
NA | TRBJ1-3 | TRBV7-2 | NA | CASGTGTGNTIYF | TGTGCCAGCGGCACGGGTACAGGAAACACCATATATTTT
NA | TRBJ2-3 | TRBV10-2 | once | CASSETGYRTDTQYF | TGCGCCAGCAGTGAGACCGGATATCGCACAGATACGCAGTATTTT
NA | TRBJ2-1 | TRBV5-4 | NA | CASSLESPRDEQFF | TGTGCCAGCAGCTTGGAATCCCCCCGGGATGAGCAGTTCTTC
NA | TRBJ1-1 | TRBV6-5 | NA | CASSSPRRTTGEAFF | TGTGCCAGCAGTTCGCCCAGGAGGACCACTGGGGAAGCTTTCTTT
NA | TRBJ1-5 | TRBV28 | few | CASSWDSNQPQHF | TGTGCCAGCAGTTGGGACAGCAATCAGCCCCAGCATTTT
TRBD2 | TRBJ2-1 | TRBV7-2 | NA | CASSLGSGRGIEQFF | TGTGCCAGCAGCTTAGGTAGCGGGAGGGGTATTGAGCAGTTCTTC
TRBD1 | TRBJ1-5 | TRBV6-1 | NA | CASSEDRFGQPQHF | TGTGCCAGCAGCGAGGACAGGTTTGGTCAGCCCCAGCATTTT
TRBD2 | TRBJ2-1 | TRBV29-1 | NA | CSPDGGLAGVNEQFF | TGCAGCCCCGATGGGGGACTAGCGGGAGTCAATGAGCAGTTCTTC
TRBD2 | TRBJ2-1 | TRBV11-2 | NA | CASSPREVYNEQFF | TGTGCCAGCAGCCCGCGGGAGGTCTACAATGAGCAGTTCTTC
NA | TRBJ1-3 | TRBV11-2 | NA | CASSTRDFTSGNTIYF | TGTGCCAGCAGCACCCGCGACTTCACCTCTGGAAACACCATATATTTT
NA | TRBJ2-5 | TRBV6-5 | NA | CASSLDGPQETQYF | TGTGCCAGCAGTTTGGACGGGCCCCAAGAGACCCAGTACTTC
NA | TRBJ2-4 | TRBV6-5 | NA | CASSSTGRPNIQYF | TGTGCCAGCAGTTCAACAGGGAGGCCAAACATTCAGTACTTC
NA | TRBJ1-2 | TRBV5-1 | once | CASSLDLDYGYTF | TGCGCCAGCAGCTTGGACCTGGACTATGGCTACACCTTC
TRBD2 | TRBJ2-1 | TRBV5-1 | NA | CASSLPLAGGSSYNEQFF | TGCGCCAGCAGCTTGCCGCTAGCGGGAGGGAGCTCCTACAATGAGCAGTTCTTC
TRBD1 | TRBJ2-5 | TRBV5-6 | NA | CASSDRAWETQYF | TGTGCCAGCAGCGACAGGGCCTGGGAGACCCAGTACTTC
NA | TRBJ1-5 | TRBV27 | NA | CASGGYSNQPQHF | TGTGCCAGTGGGGGATATAGCAATCAGCCCCAGCATTTT
NA | TRBJ1-3 | TRBV10-3 | NA | CAISESTGSSGNTIYF | TGTGCCATCAGTGAGTCGACGGGATCTTCTGGAAACACCATATATTTT
NA | TRBJ1-1 | TRBV4-3 | once | CASSQGANTEAFF | TGCGCCAGCAGCCAAGGGGCGAACACTGAAGCTTTCTTT
NA | TRBJ2-3 | TRBV19 | NA | CASSSARFTDTQYF | TGTGCCAGTAGTTCTGCTCGGTTTACAGATACGCAGTATTTT
TRBD2 | TRBJ2-1 | TRBV25-1 | NA | CASSGREGYNEQFF | TGTGCCAGCAGTGGACGGGAGGGCTACAATGAGCAGTTCTTC
TRBD1 | TRBJ2-4 | TRBV11-3 | NA | CASSPGQGAGKNIQYF | TGTGCCAGCAGTCCTGGACAGGGGGCCGGGAAAAACATTCAGTACTTC
NA | TRBJ2-1 | TRBV19 | NA | CASRDPGTAPYNEQFF | TGTGCCAGTAGAGACCCAGGGACTGCTCCTTACAATGAGCAGTTCTTC
NA | TRBJ2-7 | TRBV6-5 | NA | CASSYSDGNYEQYF | TGTGCCAGCAGTTACTCGGACGGTAACTACGAGCAGTACTTC
TRBD1 | TRBJ1-2 | TRBV7-8 | NA | CASSPDRANGYTF | TGTGCCAGCAGCCCGGACAGGGCAAATGGCTACACCTTC
NA | TRBJ1-4 | TRBV11-2 | NA | CASSFSITGHEKLFF | TGTGCCAGCAGCTTTTCGATCACAGGACATGAAAAACTGTTTTTT